The text below deals with one TCR beta chain. TCRdb's copy holds only in-frame clones and misses some; the assay was immunoSEQ multiplex PCR. The sample includes a few hundred thousand clones, more than 75% seen only once; the top ten take about a sixth. Germline CDR1 is SGHNT and CDR2 is YYREEE (reference sequence). This CDR3 has 14 amino acids. Trimming removed 4 bases from V and 3 bases from J, with 13 bases in between. This specimen belongs to a study of shared clonotypes between healthy human individuals. Sequencing was carried out using memory CD8+ T cells sorted from blood. Subset described: CD45RO+ cells pooled with CCR7-negative TemRA cells. The sequence was obtained from a man younger than 35 in good health. The rearrangement uses TRBV5-4 and TRBJ1-2; tentatively, D is TRBD1 (5 bases). The DNA of the CDR3 is TGTGCCAGCAGCCGCAACAGGTTTGACTATGGCTACACCTTC. Protein sequence: CASSRNRFDYGYTF.